This TCR beta chain came from a study of cytomegalovirus exposure and HLA in healthy donors. The CDR3 consists of 15 residues. CDR1 and CDR2 from the germline V gene are SGHKS and YYEKEE (reference sequence). Losses at the gene ends were 7 bases for V and 4 bases for J; bases not matched to a gene: 11. Amplification used 60 Vbeta primers and 13 Jbeta primers. Repertoires were generated with immunoSEQ multiplex PCR, while TCRdb's copy carries only in-frame clones and drops some. The sample has about 190,000 clones, roughly 80% seen once. The V call is TRBV5-5, the J call TRBJ2-3; 8 positions match TRBD2. The receptor's source is a woman aged 30 to 39 in good health and CMV-seropositive. The source material was PBMCs. This CDR3 reads CASLEGLGLSDTQYF. The CDR3 region has the DNA TGTGCCAGCCTTGAGGGACTAGGATTGTCAGATACGCAGTATTTT.